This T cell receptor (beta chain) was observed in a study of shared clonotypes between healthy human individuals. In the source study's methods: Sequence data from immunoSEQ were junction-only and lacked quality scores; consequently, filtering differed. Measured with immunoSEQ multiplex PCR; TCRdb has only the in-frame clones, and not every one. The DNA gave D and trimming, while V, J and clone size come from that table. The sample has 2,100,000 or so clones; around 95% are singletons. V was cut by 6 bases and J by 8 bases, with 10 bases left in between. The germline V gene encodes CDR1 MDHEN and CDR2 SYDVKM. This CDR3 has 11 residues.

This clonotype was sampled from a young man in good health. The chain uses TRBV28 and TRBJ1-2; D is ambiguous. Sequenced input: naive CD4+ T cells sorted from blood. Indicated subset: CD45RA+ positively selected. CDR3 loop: CASSRGKGYTF. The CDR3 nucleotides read TGTGCCAGCAGCCGGGGAAAAGGCTACACCTTC.